Presented here are 32 T cell receptor beta chains from one specimen sequenced in a study of type 1 regulatory T cells. The antigens for these receptors are not known. TCRdb re-derived calls from the reads in MiXCR, one entry per CDR3 protein. The data contain tens of thousands of distinct CDR3 sequences, 10% to 15% of them singletons. The source material was cultured non-Tr1 T cells, either the whole culture or a sorted T cell fraction (not recorded which). These receptors were collected from a human donor in good health.

This clonotype was counted a few times. The CDR3 DNA is TGCAGTGCTACCGTGGCGGAGACCCAGTACTTC. Its protein product is CSATVAETQYF. The rearrangement joins TRBV20-1 to TRBJ2-5, with unresolved D. Germline CDR1 DFQATT, CDR2 SNEGSKA (reference sequence). This CDR3 spans 11 amino acids. With 4 bases removed from V and 5 bases from J, the gap between germline ends came to 8 bases.

This clonotype was counted between two and nine times. The chain links TRBV6-1 to TRBJ1-2; D call uncertain. Germline V gene data show CDR1 as MNHNS and CDR2 as SASEGT. Trimming shortened V by 3 bases and J by 4 bases, and 12 bases separated the two germline ends. The CDR3 sequence is 14 residues long. The chain's CDR3 is CASSDGPGTYGYTF. DNA for the CDR3: TGTGCCAGCAGTGACGGGCCGGGAACCTATGGCTACACCTTC.

The J gene is TRBJ2-3, the V gene TRBV7-9, with D perhaps TRBD2 (6 bases). This CDR3 has 15 amino acids. With 4 bases removed from V and 4 bases from J, the gap between germline ends came to 15 bases. Per the germline V gene, CDR1 is SEHNR and CDR2 is FQNEAQ (reference sequence). The CDR3 region has the DNA TGTGCCAGCAGCTCCCCGCCCGGGAGTTCAGATACGCAGTATTTT. It encodes CASSSPPGSSDTQYF.

The genes are TRBV7-3 and TRBJ2-1; 7 nucleotides line up with TRBD2. The CDR3 loop spans 15 amino acids. From germline, CDR1 is SGHTA and CDR2 FQGTGA. The J segment lost 7 bases and the V segment lost 2 bases, leaving 8 bases of the junction unmatched. This CDR3 is CASSLGGSGWNEQFF. DNA of the CDR3: TGTGCCAGCAGCTTAGGAGGTAGCGGGTGGAATGAGCAGTTCTTC.

This clonotype was observed many times. Sequence at one end of the junction differs from germline and may be a read error. J is TRBJ2-2 and V is TRBV7-7, with no clear D. This CDR3 comprises 16 residues. Germline V gives CDR1 SSHAT, CDR2 FNYEAQ (reference sequence). CDR3 sequence (DNA): TGTGCTAGCAGCTTAGTAACGGCCTCTGGGACCGGGGAGCTGTTTTTT. It yields the protein CASSLVTASGTGELFF.

The CDR3 nucleotides are TGTGCCAGCAGTGATTGGACAGGGAGTCTGGACGAGCAGTACTTC. This codes for CASSDWTGSLDEQYF. The V and J genes are TRBV25-1 and TRBJ2-7; 8 bases are shared with TRBD1. The CDR3 is made up of 15 amino acids. Germline trimming cut 3 bases from V and 5 bases from J; bases unmatched to any gene: 9. The germline CDR1 and CDR2 sequences are MGHDK and SYGVNS.

This clonotype was counted many times. The chain employs TRBV5-1 and TRBJ2-5; D call uncertain. There are 15 residues in the CDR3. Germline V CDR1 and CDR2: SGHRS, YFSETQ. V was clipped by 0 bases and J by 5 bases, with 14 bases between them. CDR3 DNA sequence: TGCGCCAGCAGCTTGGGACCGGAATCAGCGGAGACCCAGTACTTC. It yields the protein CASSLGPESAETQYF.

The CDR3 bases are TGTGCCAGCTCACCACCACCAGCCGGACCTAATCAGCCCCAGCATTTT. This codes for CASSPPPAGPNQPQHF. The chain has TRBV18 and TRBJ1-5; D is undetermined. Deletions cut 0 bases from V and 4 bases from J, with 13 bases between. The CDR3 loop spans 16 amino acids. From germline, CDR1 is KGHSH and CDR2 LQKENI.

This clonotype has more than one count but fewer than ten. The rearrangement joins TRBV5-4 to TRBJ2-6, with unresolved D. V was shortened by 6 bases and J by 4 bases, with 8 bases between the two germline ends. Germline values: CDR1 SGHNT, CDR2 YYREEE (reference sequence). The CDR3 runs to 13 residues. The DNA for the CDR3 is TGTGCCAGCAACGAAATGGGGGCCAACGTCCTGACTTTC. Translating gives CASNEMGANVLTF.

As DNA, the CDR3 is TGCGCCAGCAGCCCGGGACTTGGACTAGCGGGAGGCTTGGATGAGCAGTTCTTC. Amino acids: CASSPGLGLAGGLDEQFF. This chain links TRBV5-1 with TRBJ2-1, with 14 bases identical to TRBD2. The V segment lost 4 bases and the J segment 8 bases; nucleotides outside the gene matches: 14. The CDR3 is made up of 18 amino acids. Germline CDR1 is SGHRS and CDR2 is YFSETQ.

This sequence joins TRBV29-1 and TRBJ2-1, with D maybe TRBD2 (6 bases). V was pared by 4 bases and J by 4 bases, with 17 bases between. Germline lookup yields CDR1 SQVTM and CDR2 ANQGSEA. This CDR3 has 15 residues. CDR3 protein: CSVVAGSSIYNEQFF. In DNA, the CDR3 is TGCAGCGTTGTTGCGGGAAGTTCCATATACAATGAGCAGTTCTTC.

This sequence joins TRBV5-1 and TRBJ1-4; possibly TRBD1 for D (6 bases). CDR1 and CDR2 (germline): SGHRS, YFSETQ. The CDR3 extends over 16 amino acids. Deletions cut 4 bases from V and 0 bases from J, with 13 bases between. This CDR3 reads CASSRADRATNEKLFF. CDR3 nucleotide sequence: TGCGCCAGCAGCCGAGCGGACAGAGCAACTAATGAAAAACTGTTTTTT.

V and J are TRBV5-4 and TRBJ2-1; 15 nucleotides line up with TRBD2. The trim removed 5 bases at V and 4 bases at J, leaving 7 bases unmatched. The CDR3 length is 17 residues. CDR1 SGHNT and CDR2 YYREEE come from the germline V gene (reference sequence). This CDR3 is CASSQGLAGGLYNEQFF. In nucleotides, the CDR3 is TGTGCCAGCAGTCAAGGACTAGCGGGAGGGTTGTACAATGAGCAGTTCTTC.

This clonotype was counted at least ten times. The chain is built from TRBV12-3 or TRBV12-4 and TRBJ1-6, with D possibly TRBD1 on 6 matching bases. The CDR3 runs to 14 residues. V was pared by 5 bases and J by 5 bases, with 10 bases between. This CDR3 reads CASSLGQNNSPLHF. CDR3 coding DNA: TGTGCCAGCAGTCTAGGACAGAATAATTCACCCCTCCACTTT.

With regard to this clonotype: Just one base apart from a much larger clone, this may be a read error. The CDR3 nucleotides are TGTGCCAGCGGTAGGGGTGCTGGCTACGAGCAGTACTTC. Translated, it gives CASGRGAGYEQYF. The rearrangement uses TRBV6-1 and TRBJ2-7; D may be TRBD1 (5 bases). Between the trimmed V and J ends, which lost 8 bases and 3 bases, there was a span of 14 bases. The CDR3 spans 13 residues. Germline values: CDR1 MNHNS, CDR2 SASEGT.

The chain joins TRBV28 to TRBJ1-1; no clear D. Trimming took 1 base from V and 1 from J, leaving 7 bases between them. The CDR3 totals 14 residues. The germline CDR1 and CDR2 sequences are MDHEN and SYDVKM. This CDR3 is CASSLLVANTEAFF. CDR3 sequence (DNA): TGTGCCAGCAGTTTATTGGTTGCGAACACTGAAGCTTTCTTT.

With respect to this clonotype: The junction departs from germline at one end; a sequencing error may be responsible. This chain uses TRBV20-1 with TRBJ2-5, with 7 bases lining up with TRBD1. This CDR3 is 13 amino acids long. CDR1 DFQATT and CDR2 SNEGSKA come from the germline V gene (reference sequence). CDR3 bases: TGCAGTGCTCAACTGACAGGGCGAGAGGCCCAGTACTTC. This encodes CSAQLTGREAQYF.

In its sample, this clonotype was seen many times. The rearrangement joins TRBV5-1 to TRBJ2-2; unclear D gene. V lost 2 bases, J lost 0 bases, and 11 bases lay in between. The germline V gene has CDR1 SGHRS and CDR2 YFSETQ. The CDR3 runs to 16 residues. CDR3 loop: CASSLGLTTNTGELFF. The DNA of the CDR3 is TGCGCCAGCAGCTTAGGGTTGACAACGAACACCGGGGAGCTGTTTTTT.

The genes are TRBV5-4 and TRBJ2-5; D ambiguous. V was shortened by 4 bases and J by 2 bases, with 12 bases between the two germline ends. The CDR3 is 14 residues long. The germline CDR1 and CDR2 sequences are SGHNT and YYREEE (reference sequence). The CDR3 DNA is TGTGCCAGCAGCCCCGAGGCGGCACAAGAGACCCAGTACTTC. Its translation is CASSPEAAQETQYF.

This clonotype has a count of ten or more. V gene TRBV7-9 combines with J gene TRBJ1-1, with TRBD1 matching 7 bases. J lost 4 bases, V lost 2 bases, and 4 bases had no gene match. CDR1 and CDR2 (germline): SEHNR, FQNEAQ (reference sequence). The CDR3 is 14 residues long. The CDR3 is CASSLSGGITEAFF. In nucleotides, the CDR3 is TGTGCCAGCAGCTTATCAGGGGGGATCACTGAAGCTTTCTTT.

This clonotype was seen more than once but under ten times. V and J are TRBV20-1 and TRBJ2-2; TRBD2 matches at 7 bases. Germline V gene data show CDR1 as DFQATT and CDR2 as SNEGSKA (reference sequence). V trimming: 5 bases; J trimming: 4 bases; junction bases outside the gene matches: 10. This CDR3 has 15 residues. CDR3 sequence reads: CSAARGSLGTGELFF. DNA for the CDR3: TGCAGTGCTGCCCGCGGGAGTCTCGGCACCGGGGAGCTGTTTTTT.

The J gene is TRBJ1-1, the V gene TRBV6-1; D is possibly TRBD1 (6 bases). CDR1 and CDR2 (germline): MNHNS, SASEGT. The CDR3 is made up of 13 amino acids. Trimming left V 5 bases short and J 4 bases short, with 11 bases between. The CDR3 DNA follows: TGTGCCAGCAGTACCCAACAGGGCACTGAAGCTTTCTTT. Translation gives CASSTQQGTEAFF.

This clonotype has more than one count but fewer than ten. The chain has TRBV5-1 and TRBJ2-1; TRBD2 aligns across 8 bases. The CDR3 is 20 amino acids. Germline assignment: CDR1 SGHRS and CDR2 YFSETQ. Trimming took 5 bases from V and 4 from J; bases not matched to a gene: 23. CDR3 residues: CASRKWAGSGRAAGYNEQFF. The CDR3 DNA sequence: TGCGCCAGCAGAAAGTGGGCGGGGAGCGGGAGAGCCGCAGGGTACAATGAGCAGTTCTTC. Filled out from reference TRBV5-1 and TRBJ2-1, the complete variable domain reads KAGVTQTPRYLIKTRGQQVTLSCSPISGHRSVSWYQQTPGQGLQFLFEYFSETQRNKGNFPGRFSGRQFSNSRSEMNVSTLELGDSALYLCASRKWAGSGRAAGYNEQFFGPGTRLTVL.

This CDR3 is CSARVLSTDTQYF. DNA for the CDR3: TGCAGTGCTAGAGTTTTAAGCACAGATACGCAGTATTTT. The V gene is TRBV20-1, the J gene TRBJ2-3; D gene uncertain. Trimming cost V 1 base and J 0 bases, with 5 bases left between them. Germline CDR1 and CDR2: DFQATT and SNEGSKA (reference sequence). The length of the CDR3 is 13 residues.

J is TRBJ1-6 and V is TRBV7-2; possibly TRBD1 for D (5 bases). The CDR3 runs to 17 residues. V was pared by 1 base and J by 7 bases, with 17 bases between. Germline V gives CDR1 SGHTA, CDR2 FQGNSA. CDR3 nucleotide sequence: TGTGCCAGCAGCTTAGTCCCAGCAGGGCTGAGCAATTCACCCCTCCACTTT. It translates to CASSLVPAGLSNSPLHF.

This clonotype was detected a few times. This rearrangement joins TRBV12-3 or TRBV12-4 to TRBJ1-2; tentative D call: TRBD1 (5 bases). There are 14 residues in the CDR3. V dropped 5 bases and J dropped 6 bases, with 16 bases sitting between them. CDR3 sequence: CASSIAGTVHGYTF. Written as DNA, the CDR3 is TGTGCCAGCAGTATCGCCGGGACGGTACATGGCTACACCTTC.

The gene calls are TRBV5-1 and TRBJ2-1, with 14 bases that match TRBD2. Trimming removed 3 bases from V and 9 bases from J; junction bases left unmatched: 2. Germline loops: CDR1 SGHRS, CDR2 YFSETQ. CDR3 length: 14 amino acids. The CDR3 spells CASSSGTSGGEQFF. CDR3 bases: TGCGCCAGCAGCTCCGGGACTAGCGGGGGTGAGCAGTTCTTC.

This clonotype was seen at least ten times. J is TRBJ2-1 and V is TRBV4-3; D is perhaps TRBD2 (7 bases). This CDR3 has 20 residues. The V end was cut by 0 bases, the J end by 7 bases, with 28 bases between. Germline values: CDR1 LGHNA, CDR2 YSLEER. The CDR3 loop reads CASSQDLGQGRLAELNEQFF. In nucleotides, the CDR3 is TGCGCCAGCAGCCAAGATCTCGGGCAGGGGCGGCTAGCGGAGTTAAATGAGCAGTTCTTC.

This clonotype was recorded at least ten times. J is TRBJ2-7 and V is TRBV20-1, with D perhaps being TRBD1 or TRBD2 (5 bases each). The ends were cut back, 3 bases at V and 3 bases at J, with 24 bases in the middle. Germline CDR1 DFQATT, CDR2 SNEGSKA (reference sequence). This CDR3 contains 17 residues. CDR3 loop: CSASQMGMGNGGYEQYF. In DNA, the CDR3 is TGCAGTGCTAGCCAGATGGGTATGGGAAATGGGGGCTACGAGCAGTACTTC.

This clonotype has more than one count but fewer than ten. The J gene is TRBJ2-3, the V gene TRBV3-1; D might be TRBD2 (6 bases). V was trimmed by 0 bases and J by 5 bases, leaving 12 bases between them. The CDR3 spans 15 residues. The germline V gene encodes CDR1 LGHDT and CDR2 YNNKEL (reference sequence). The CDR3 region is CASSQDGLARDTQYF. CDR3 bases: TGTGCCAGCAGCCAAGACGGCCTAGCGCGAGATACGCAGTATTTT.

This clonotype was seen ten or more times. The chain uses TRBV10-3 and TRBJ2-1; tentative D call: TRBD1 (6 bases). The CDR3 has 11 residues. Germline CDR1 is ENHRY and CDR2 is SYGVKD. V was pared by 10 bases and J by 7 bases, with 11 bases between. CDR3 coding DNA: TGTGCCACTAAGGGGGAAAATGAGCAGTTCTTC. This sequence encodes CATKGENEQFF.

The sample holds a few counts of this clonotype. The rearrangement uses TRBV7-3 and TRBJ2-3, with 8 bases that match TRBD2. The J segment lost 6 bases and the V segment lost 5 bases, leaving 7 bases of the junction unmatched. CDR1 is SGHTA, CDR2 FQGTGA, per germline. CDR3 length: 14 residues. The CDR3 coding sequence is TGTGCCAGCAGCGCCGGGACTAGACGGGATACGCAGTATTTT. It codes for CASSAGTRRDTQYF.